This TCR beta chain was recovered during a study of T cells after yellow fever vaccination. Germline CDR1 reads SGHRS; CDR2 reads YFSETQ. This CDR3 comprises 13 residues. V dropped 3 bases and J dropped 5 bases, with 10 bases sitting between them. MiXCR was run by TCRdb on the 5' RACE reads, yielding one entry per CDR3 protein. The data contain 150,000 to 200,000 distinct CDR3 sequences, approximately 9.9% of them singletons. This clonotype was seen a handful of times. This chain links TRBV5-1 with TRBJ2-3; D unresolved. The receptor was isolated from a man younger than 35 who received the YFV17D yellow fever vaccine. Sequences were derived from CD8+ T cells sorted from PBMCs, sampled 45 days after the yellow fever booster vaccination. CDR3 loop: CASSSVLRDTQYF. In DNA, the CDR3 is TGCGCCAGCAGCTCGGTTCTTCGAGATACGCAGTATTTT.